This T cell receptor (beta chain) was captured by sequencing in a study of blood T cell repertoires in COVID-19. Generated by immunoSEQ multiplex PCR, the TCRdb table keeps only in-frame clones and is missing some. The data contain about 210,000 clones, about nine tenths of them singletons. Sequencing was performed on PBMCs or T cells enriched from blood (not recorded which). This TCR came from a young man in a cohort exposed to, infected with or recovered from COVID-19 (not recorded which).

CDR3 sequence (DNA): TGTGCCACCAGTGATACAGGGGGCACAGATACGCAGTATTTT. Its translation is CATSDTGGTDTQYF. The V call is TRBV24-1, the J call TRBJ2-3; TRBD1 matches 7 bases. Germline-derived CDR1 and CDR2 are KGHDR and SFDVKD. This CDR3 has 14 residues. Unmatched junction bases numbered 0, after V lost 3 bases and J lost 1 base.